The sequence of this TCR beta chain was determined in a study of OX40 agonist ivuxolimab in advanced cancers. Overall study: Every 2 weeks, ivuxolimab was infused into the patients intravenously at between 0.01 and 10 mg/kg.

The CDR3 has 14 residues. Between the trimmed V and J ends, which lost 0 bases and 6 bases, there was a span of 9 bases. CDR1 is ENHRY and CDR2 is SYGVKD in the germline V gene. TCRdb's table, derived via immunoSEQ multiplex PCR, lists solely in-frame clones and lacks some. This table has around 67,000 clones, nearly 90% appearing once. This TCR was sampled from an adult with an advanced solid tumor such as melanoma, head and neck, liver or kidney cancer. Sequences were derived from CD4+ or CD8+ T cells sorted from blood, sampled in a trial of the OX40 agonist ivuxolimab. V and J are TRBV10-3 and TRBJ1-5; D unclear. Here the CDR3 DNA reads TGTGCCATCAGTGAGTCCGGAGGGATTCAGCCCCAGCATTTT. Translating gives CAISESGGIQPQHF.